The next 27 T cell receptor beta chains were all read from a single sample in a study of lymphopenia after photon versus proton radiotherapy. Assay: immunoSEQ multiplex PCR; the TCRdb copy retains only in-frame clones and omits some. The sample contains around 30,000 clones, around 82% of which appear only once. The sequencing used peripheral blood, collected from a patient treated with proton-based radiotherapy. These receptors were collected from a woman in her seventies with pancreatic cancer.

The chain carries TRBV10-3 and TRBJ1-2; D call uncertain. The germline CDR1 and CDR2 sequences are ENHRY and SYGVKD. CDR3 length: 13 residues. V was clipped by 4 bases and J by 5 bases, with 11 bases between them. CDR3 sequence reads: CAISAGLEYGYTF. The CDR3 DNA follows: TGTGCCATCAGTGCCGGGCTTGAGTATGGCTACACCTTC.

The chain couples TRBV6-5 to TRBJ1-1, with a possible D match to TRBD1 (6 bases). CDR1 is MNHEY and CDR2 is SVGAGI in the germline V gene. Between the trimmed V and J ends, which lost 0 bases and 1 base, there was a span of 12 bases. The CDR3 has 16 amino acids. The CDR3: CASSYSLTGKNTEAFF. The DNA for the CDR3 is TGTGCCAGCAGTTACTCGCTAACAGGGAAGAACACTGAAGCTTTCTTT.

V is TRBV13 and J is TRBJ1-1; D remains unclear. The CDR3 runs 13 residues. In germline, CDR1 is PRHDT, CDR2 FYEKMQ (reference sequence). V lost 0 bases and J 5 bases, leaving 7 bases between the germline ends. This chain's CDR3 is CASSLGVRTEAFF. CDR3 coding DNA: TGTGCCAGCAGCTTAGGGGTGAGGACTGAAGCTTTCTTT.

As to this clone: Germline and junction disagree at one end, which may indicate a read error. The chain couples TRBV14 to TRBJ2-5; D gene uncertain. Germline V gene sequence: CDR1 SGHDN, CDR2 FVKESK. The CDR3 has 12 residues. The CDR3 nucleotides read TGTGCCAACAGCCTACACCCCGAGACCCAGTACTTC. Its translation is CANSLHPETQYF.

The V gene is TRBV6-6, the J gene TRBJ1-6; no clear D. The CDR3 has 12 amino acids. V lost 7 bases and J 7 bases, leaving 8 bases between the germline ends. Germline V gives CDR1 MNHNY, CDR2 SVGAGI (reference sequence). The chain's CDR3 is CASMRTNSPLHF. CDR3 DNA sequence: TGTGCCAGCATGAGGACCAATTCACCCCTCCACTTT.

The genes are TRBV6-5 and TRBJ2-7; 9 bases agree with TRBD1. This CDR3 comprises 13 residues. The ends lost 8 bases at V and 12 bases at J; junction bases unmatched: 14. Germline V gene data show CDR1 as MNHEY and CDR2 as SVGAGI. The chain's CDR3 is CASFPGTGHILYF. For the CDR3, the DNA is TGTGCCAGCTTCCCCGGGACAGGGCATATTCTGTACTTC.

The chain joins TRBV30 to TRBJ2-2; D gene unclear. V was cut by 4 bases and J by 0 bases, with 18 bases left in between. CDR3 length equals 17 residues. Germline assignment: CDR1 GTSNPN and CDR2 SVGIG (reference sequence). The CDR3 reads CAWNPPESVANTGELFF. CDR3 sequence (DNA): TGTGCCTGGAACCCCCCAGAATCGGTCGCGAACACCGGGGAGCTGTTTTTT.

The rearrangement joins TRBV28 to TRBJ1-2; 9 positions match TRBD1. The length of the CDR3 is 15 residues. From germline, CDR1 is MDHEN and CDR2 SYDVKM. V shed 5 bases, J shed 0 bases, and the junction held 4 bases outside the gene matches. The DNA of the CDR3 is TGTGCCAGCAGTATGGGGGACAGGGCTAACTATGGCTACACCTTC. The encoded protein is CASSMGDRANYGYTF.

The chain is built from TRBV5-1 and TRBJ2-5; 10 nucleotides align to TRBD1. V lost 6 bases and J lost 5; bases outside the gene matches: 16. Germline V CDR1 and CDR2: SGHRS, YFSETQ. The CDR3 sequence is 17 residues long. CDR3 in amino acids: CASNDRDRGWSGETQYF. The CDR3 nucleotides read TGCGCCAGCAACGACCGGGACAGGGGTTGGTCTGGGGAGACCCAGTACTTC.

Points on this clone: This sample also contains other DNA sequences that code for the same CDR3. The chain employs TRBV5-1 and TRBJ2-6; no firm D call. This CDR3 region has 14 residues. The V end lost 3 bases, the J end lost 0 bases, and 4 bases lay between the germline ends. In germline, CDR1 is SGHRS, CDR2 YFSETQ. The CDR3 DNA reads TGCGCCAGCAGCTCGAGCTCTGGGGCCAACGTCCTGACTTTC. Protein: CASSSSSGANVLTF.

This clone appeared once. The chain has TRBV29-1 and TRBJ1-4; D is unclear. Germline V gives CDR1 SQVTM, CDR2 ANQGSEA. The CDR3 totals 12 residues. The CDR3 sequence: CSAQGLQEKLFF. In nucleotides, the CDR3 is TGCAGTGCTCAAGGGCTACAGGAAAAACTGTTTTTT.

V and J are TRBV6-5 and TRBJ2-1; 13 bases are a match to TRBD2. CDR1 MNHEY and CDR2 SVGAGI come from the germline V gene. The CDR3 loop spans 14 amino acids. The CDR3: CAAKLAGGPGEQFF. CDR3 DNA: TGTGCGGCCAAACTAGCGGGAGGGCCTGGTGAGCAGTTCTTC.

This clone was seen just once. This chain links TRBV19 with TRBJ1-5; 11 bases map to TRBD1. The CDR3 is 15 amino acids. Trimming at V came to 5 bases and at J to 6 bases, leaving 6 bases not matched to a gene. The germline gives CDR1 LNHDA, CDR2 SQIVND (reference sequence). CDR3 sequence (DNA): TGTGCCAGTAGTCAAGGGACAGGGGGAGGTCAGCCCCAGCATTTT. As protein: CASSQGTGGGQPQHF.

The DNA of the CDR3 is TGTGCCAGCAGCTTGGTCGGGAGGGCCGGGGAGCAGTACTTC. Its translation: CASSLVGRAGEQYF. The genes are TRBV5-4 and TRBJ2-7; 8 bases are a match to TRBD2. V lost 0 bases, J lost 7 bases, and 6 bases stayed unmatched. Germline assignment: CDR1 SGHNT and CDR2 YYREEE (reference sequence). This CDR3 has 14 residues.

CDR3: CASRDRGGNYGYTF. The CDR3 DNA follows: TGTGCCAGTAGGGACAGGGGCGGTAACTATGGCTACACCTTC. The chain has TRBV19 and TRBJ1-2; 9 bases agree with TRBD1. The CDR3 covers 14 residues. CDR1 LNHDA and CDR2 SQIVND come from the germline V gene (reference sequence). V was pared by 6 bases and J by 1 base, with 3 bases of the junction left unmatched.

The J gene is TRBJ1-1, the V gene TRBV6-1; D might be TRBD1 (5 bases). Germline V gene lookup returns CDR1 MNHNS and CDR2 SASEGT. V was trimmed by 6 bases and J by 0 bases, leaving 14 bases between them. The CDR3 covers 15 residues. This chain's CDR3 is CASRLGDTMNTEAFF. CDR3 nucleotide sequence: TGTGCCAGCAGGCTAGGGGATACTATGAACACTGAAGCTTTCTTT.

The gene calls are TRBV5-1 and TRBJ2-3, with TRBD2 identical over 11 bases. This CDR3 comprises 19 residues. Germline assignment: CDR1 SGHRS and CDR2 YFSETQ. V trimming: 2 bases; J trimming: 1 base; junction bases outside the gene matches: 12. The DNA for the CDR3 is TGCGCCAGCAGCTTAGAGGGGACTAGCGGAAGCCTCGGCACAGATACGCAGTATTTT. It codes for CASSLEGTSGSLGTDTQYF. The complete variable domain, with remaining parts taken from reference TRBV5-1 and TRBJ2-3, reads KAGVTQTPRYLIKTRGQQVTLSCSPISGHRSVSWYQQTPGQGLQFLFEYFSETQRNKGNFPGRFSGRQFSNSRSEMNVSTLELGDSALYLCASSLEGTSGSLGTDTQYFGPGTRLTVL.

This chain uses TRBV27 with TRBJ2-7; D might be TRBD1 (6 bases). CDR3 size: 14 residues. Trimming stripped 4 bases from V and 4 bases from J, with 14 bases between. Germline CDR1 is MNHEY and CDR2 is SMNVEV (reference sequence). CDR3 in amino acids: CASSSTGRYYEQYF. CDR3 bases: TGTGCCAGCAGTTCCACAGGGCGATATTACGAGCAGTACTTC.

This clone was counted once. The V call is TRBV14, the J call TRBJ1-1; perhaps TRBD1 as D (5 bases). Germline values: CDR1 SGHDN, CDR2 FVKESK. Trimming cost V 5 bases and J 1 base, with 11 bases left between them. The CDR3 spans 14 residues. The CDR3 DNA follows: TGTGCCAGCAGCTACACACAGGAGAACACTGAAGCTTTCTTT. It is translated as CASSYTQENTEAFF.

This clone was recorded a few times. The rearrangement joins TRBV7-9 to TRBJ1-6; a weak D match, TRBD1 (6 bases). CDR1 and CDR2 from the germline V gene are SEHNR and FQNEAQ (reference sequence). V shed 4 bases and J shed 10 bases, with 17 bases lying between them. The CDR3 loop spans 15 amino acids. CDR3 nucleotide sequence: TGTGCCAGCAGCTCGATCGAGGGGGTTCGATCACCCCTCCACTTT. The encoded protein is CASSSIEGVRSPLHF.

A few counts support this clone. The genes are TRBV29-1 and TRBJ2-1; 8 bases are shared with TRBD2. This CDR3 region has 12 residues. Germline CDR1 SQVTM, CDR2 ANQGSEA. Trimming cost V 4 bases and J 10 bases; bases outside gene matches: 6. DNA of the CDR3: TGCAGCGTTGGCAGCGGGAGTCGGGAGCAGTTCTTC. Its translation is CSVGSGSREQFF.

V is TRBV7-2 and J is TRBJ1-6; 8 bases match TRBD1. Germline CDR1 SGHTA, CDR2 FQGNSA. V dropped 4 bases and J dropped 5; count of bases not matched to a gene: 4. The CDR3 loop spans 15 amino acids. CDR3 sequence: CASSSNRGDNSPLHF. DNA for the CDR3: TGTGCCAGCAGCTCGAACAGGGGGGATAATTCACCCCTCCACTTT.

This sequence joins TRBV28 and TRBJ1-2, with 7 bases lining up with TRBD1. J was trimmed by 6 bases and V by 6 bases; bases with no gene match: 16. Per germline, CDR1 MDHEN and CDR2 SYDVKM. CDR3 length equals 16 residues. This chain's CDR3 is CASSPMVQQGTDGYTF. The CDR3 DNA sequence: TGTGCCAGCAGCCCTATGGTCCAACAGGGGACAGATGGCTACACCTTC.

J is TRBJ2-7 and V is TRBV2, with 9 positions matching TRBD2. Germline CDR1 is SNHLY and CDR2 is FYNNEI. J lost 3 bases, V lost 3 bases, and 12 bases had no gene match. This CDR3 has 17 residues. The CDR3 region is CASSDGGRANYVYEQYF. The CDR3 DNA reads TGTGCCAGCAGTGATGGCGGGAGGGCCAATTACGTCTACGAGCAGTACTTC.

The V call is TRBV19, the J call TRBJ2-3; D perhaps matches TRBD1 (5 bases). The CDR3 loop spans 13 amino acids. Trimming left V 3 bases short and J 5 bases short, with 9 bases between. Germline V CDR1 and CDR2: LNHDA, SQIVND (reference sequence). Here the CDR3 reads CASSIQGGDTQYF. The CDR3 DNA reads TGTGCCAGTAGTATTCAGGGCGGAGATACGCAGTATTTT.

This rearrangement joins TRBV11-3 to TRBJ1-5; no firm D call. Germline V gene lookup returns CDR1 SGHNT and CDR2 YENEEA. CDR3 length: 15 residues. The ends were cut back, 8 bases at V and 0 bases at J, with 14 bases in the middle. CDR3 sequence (DNA): TGTGCCAGCTCCGTAAGACGAGGTAGCAATCAGCCCCAGCATTTT. Its translation: CASSVRRGSNQPQHF.

This rearrangement joins TRBV30 to TRBJ1-1; D unresolved. The germline CDR1 and CDR2 sequences are GTSNPN and SVGIG (reference sequence). V dropped 2 bases and J dropped 0 bases, with 7 bases sitting between them. The CDR3 sequence is 13 residues long. CDR3 in DNA: TGTGCCTGGAGTTTACGCCTGAACACTGAAGCTTTCTTT. Its translation is CAWSLRLNTEAFF.